These 5 T cell receptor beta chains were sequenced from one sample in a study of T cell responses to AZD1222 COVID-19 vaccine. Here immunoSEQ multiplex PCR was the method, and the copy in TCRdb shows in-frame clones only, minus some. The repertoire has tens of thousands of clones, about 90% of them found once; the top ten carry around 3.2%. The sample here was peripheral blood, taken 28 days after the second AZD1222 dose. The receptor set was obtained from an adult who received the AZD1222 COVID-19 vaccine.

The chain has TRBV30 and TRBJ2-7; D gene ambiguous. Per germline, CDR1 GTSNPN and CDR2 SVGIG (reference sequence). CDR3 length equals 11 residues. The V end lost 0 bases, the J end lost 4 bases, and 4 bases lay between the germline ends. CDR3 DNA sequence: TGTGCCTGGAGTGTACTGTACGAGCAGTACTTC. Amino acid sequence: CAWSVLYEQYF.

The rearrangement uses TRBV6-5 and TRBJ1-1; the D gene is possibly TRBD1 (6 bases). The V and J ends lost 3 bases and 5 bases respectively, with 19 bases between them. This CDR3 spans 16 amino acids. Per the germline V gene, CDR1 is MNHEY and CDR2 is SVGAGI. The CDR3 sequence: CASSYYRQGRGTEAFF. Here the CDR3 DNA reads TGTGCCAGCAGTTATTACCGTCAGGGGAGGGGAACTGAAGCTTTCTTT.

This chain uses TRBV28 with TRBJ1-4; TRBD1 matches at 7 bases. CDR3 length equals 14 residues. V lost 5 bases and J lost 8; bases outside the gene matches: 8. Germline V gene data show CDR1 as MDHEN and CDR2 as SYDVKM. DNA of the CDR3: TGTGCCAGCAGTCCCGACAGGGTAGGGGAAAAACTGTTTTTT. Amino acid sequence: CASSPDRVGEKLFF.

V and J are TRBV27 and TRBJ1-6, with D unresolved. CDR1 and CDR2 from the germline V gene are MNHEY and SMNVEV (reference sequence). Trimming removed 4 bases from V and 0 bases from J, with 7 bases in between. The CDR3 length is 15 residues. CDR3 DNA sequence: TGTGCCAGCAGTTATCGGGACTCCTATAATTCACCCCTCCACTTT. This gives the protein CASSYRDSYNSPLHF.

The chain links TRBV12-3 or TRBV12-4 to TRBJ2-5, with D possibly being TRBD1 or TRBD2 (6 bases each). The CDR3 totals 13 residues. The V and J ends lost 8 bases and 5 bases respectively, with 15 bases between them. CDR3 DNA sequence: TGTGCCAGCTCTGTGGGGGGCCTGGAGACCCAGTACTTC. Translation gives CASSVGGLETQYF.